The 32 T cell receptor beta chains presented below share a single source sample, sequenced in a study of identical twins listed by TCRdb under 2016. The library was generated by 5' RACE. The instrument was an Illumina HiSeq 2000. TCRdb itself trimmed the public reads at Q25 with fastp, ran MiXCR and retained productive beta chains. CDR3 protein duplicates are merged, each entry listing the most common genes and DNA. This sample is represented by just under 650,000 distinct CDR3 sequences; less than 9% of them were singletons. The ten largest clones represent roughly 1.6% of the sample. The data also belong to a second study, concerning yellow fever vaccine responses in identical twins.

Material: PBMCs. These receptors originate from a woman younger than 35 in good health.

This clonotype occurred a few times. V usage is TRBV6-1 and J usage is TRBJ2-2; D uncertain. V dropped 8 bases and J dropped 5 bases, with 6 bases sitting between them. The CDR3 has 11 amino acids. The germline CDR1 and CDR2 sequences are MNHNS and SASEGT. The CDR3, as DNA: TGTGCCAGCGGCATTACCGGGGAGCTGTTTTTT. Protein product: CASGITGELFF.

This clonotype has ten or more counts. V is TRBV10-1 and J is TRBJ2-3; D is perhaps TRBD1 (6 bases). Germline V gene lookup returns CDR1 WNHNN and CDR2 SYGVQD (reference sequence). This CDR3 spans 16 amino acids. Trimming cost V 0 bases and J 2 bases, with 12 bases left between them. CDR3 DNA sequence: TGCGCCAGCAGTGAGTCGCCAGGACAGCTCACAGATACGCAGTATTTT. This sequence encodes CASSESPGQLTDTQYF.

Ten or more counts support this clonotype. The V and J genes are TRBV20-1 and TRBJ2-3; TRBD2 matches 7 bases. Germline trimming cut 7 bases from V and 5 bases from J; bases unmatched to any gene: 12. The CDR3 totals 14 residues. Germline lookup yields CDR1 DFQATT and CDR2 SNEGSKA (reference sequence). In DNA form, the CDR3 reads TGCAGTGTAAGAGCGGGGAGGGGTGAAGATACGCAGTATTTT. This gives the protein CSVRAGRGEDTQYF.

CDR3 amino acids: CASLRQAEDGYTF. For the CDR3, the DNA is TGTGCCAGCCTCAGACAGGCCGAGGATGGCTACACCTTC. V and J are TRBV2 and TRBJ1-2; a weak D match, TRBD1 (6 bases). The CDR3 has 13 residues. V lost 8 bases to trimming and J lost 6 bases, with 16 bases between them. Per the germline V gene, CDR1 is SNHLY and CDR2 is FYNNEI. Looking up the rest from reference TRBV2 and TRBJ1-2 gives the full variable domain: EPEVTQTPSHQVTQMGQEVILRCVPISNHLYFYWYRQILGQKVEFLVSFYNNEISEKSEIFDDQFSVERPDGSNFTLKIRSTKLEDSAMYFCASLRQAEDGYTFGSGTRLTVV.

This clonotype was found a few times. This rearrangement joins TRBV20-1 to TRBJ2-7; 9 bases match TRBD2. Germline-derived CDR1 and CDR2 are DFQATT and SNEGSKA (reference sequence). J was trimmed by 6 bases and V by 7 bases; bases with no gene match: 4. This CDR3 region has 11 residues. CDR3 residues: CSVGLAFEQYF. DNA for the CDR3: TGCAGTGTGGGACTAGCCTTCGAGCAGTACTTC.

Only a few counts were recorded for this clonotype. The rearrangement uses TRBV7-2 and TRBJ1-1; D not resolved. The ends were cut back, 5 bases at V and 4 bases at J, with 14 bases in the middle. This CDR3 is built from 14 residues. Germline assignment: CDR1 SGHTA and CDR2 FQGNSA. CDR3 protein: CASSPTGFRTEAFF. CDR3 nucleotide sequence: TGTGCCAGCAGCCCCACGGGGTTTCGCACTGAAGCTTTCTTT.

This clonotype was found many times. Its ends do not fully match the called genes, so a read error is possible. This chain links TRBV7-2 with TRBJ2-3, with a tentative D call TRBD1 (5 bases). This CDR3 has 15 residues. CDR1 and CDR2 (germline): SGHTA, FQGNSA. The CDR3 bases are TGTGCCAGCAGTTTAGTTTCAGGGTCCACAGATACGCAGTATTTT. As protein: CASSLVSGSTDTQYF.

This clonotype was seen a handful of times. The genes are TRBV29-1 and TRBJ2-7; 7 bases line up with TRBD2. With V trimmed by 4 bases and J by 5 bases, 8 bases remained unmatched. Per germline, CDR1 SQVTM and CDR2 ANQGSEA. The length of the CDR3 is 13 residues. The CDR3 region has the DNA TGCAGCGTTGGGTTTGGCGGGAGAAACGAGCAGTACTTC. This gives the protein CSVGFGGRNEQYF.

The V gene is TRBV20-1, the J gene TRBJ2-7; no definite D call. Germline V gene lookup returns CDR1 DFQATT and CDR2 SNEGSKA (reference sequence). CDR3 length equals 13 residues. V lost 1 base, J lost 7 bases, and 14 bases lay in between. The CDR3 DNA follows: TGCAGTGCTAGAGGAAAAACACCGTGGGAGCAGTACGTC. Translated, it gives CSARGKTPWEQYV.

This clonotype was observed a handful of times. This chain joins TRBV9 and TRBJ2-1, with a weak D call TRBD1 (5 bases). The CDR3 contains 18 residues. The germline V and J ends were trimmed by 0 bases and 0 bases, with 16 bases remaining between them. The germline CDR1 and CDR2 sequences are SGDLS and YYNGEE. This CDR3 reads CASSVAGAVLTSYNEQFF. Here the CDR3 DNA reads TGTGCCAGCAGCGTAGCTGGGGCAGTCCTAACCTCCTACAATGAGCAGTTCTTC.

This clonotype showed up just a few times. This rearrangement joins TRBV12-3 or TRBV12-4 to TRBJ2-1; D uncertain. This CDR3 has 17 amino acids. V lost 3 bases and J 0 bases, leaving 15 bases between the germline ends. CDR3 DNA: TGTGCCAGCAGTTTCCCCGGCCCGCTCGGCTCCTACAATGAGCAGTTCTTC. Protein sequence: CASSFPGPLGSYNEQFF.

This clonotype was detected many times. This chain uses TRBV20-1 with TRBJ2-5, with 8 bases aligning to TRBD1. The CDR3 contains 16 residues. J lost 1 base, V lost 3 bases, and 10 bases had no gene match. Germline V gene sequence: CDR1 DFQATT, CDR2 SNEGSKA (reference sequence). The CDR3 sequence is CSASPPGQEFQETQYF. The CDR3 nucleotides are TGCAGTGCTAGTCCGCCGGGACAGGAATTCCAAGAGACCCAGTACTTC.

This clonotype has ten or more counts. V usage is TRBV4-1 and J usage is TRBJ1-6, with 8 bases lining up with TRBD1. The germline V gene encodes CDR1 MGHRA and CDR2 YSYEKL. V dropped 0 bases and J dropped 6; count of bases not matched to a gene: 4. The CDR3 totals 16 residues. The chain's CDR3 is CASSQERGQVNSPLHF. The CDR3 region has the DNA TGCGCCAGCAGCCAAGAAAGGGGACAGGTTAATTCACCCCTCCACTTT.

This clonotype turned up a few times. V and J are TRBV7-9 and TRBJ2-7; 10 bases are a match to TRBD2. Germline V CDR1 and CDR2: SEHNR, FQNEAQ (reference sequence). The CDR3 sequence is 15 residues long. Unmatched junction bases numbered 8, after V lost 5 bases and J lost 4 bases. The CDR3 DNA is TGTGCCAGCAGCGCCTCTAGCGGGAGAGGGTACGAGCAGTACTTC. Translating it yields CASSASSGRGYEQYF.

In this sample, this clonotype turned up many times. The DNA of the CDR3 is TGTGCCAGCAGCGGGGGGCCGAACACTGAAGCTTTCTTT. Its translation is CASSGGPNTEAFF. The V gene is TRBV9, the J gene TRBJ1-1, with a weak D call TRBD1 (6 bases). CDR3 length: 13 residues. With 3 bases removed from V and 1 base from J, the gap between germline ends came to 7 bases. CDR1 is SGDLS and CDR2 is YYNGEE in the germline V gene.

The chain recombines TRBV25-1 with TRBJ1-1; 12 nucleotides align to TRBD1. Germline V CDR1 and CDR2: MGHDK, SYGVNS. Trimming cost V 8 bases and J 6 bases; bases outside gene matches: 4. This CDR3 has 13 residues. The CDR3 sequence: CASWGQGAAEAFF. The CDR3 DNA follows: TGTGCCAGCTGGGGACAGGGGGCAGCTGAAGCTTTCTTT.

The table lists this clonotype with many counts. CDR3 in amino acids: CATSRGIPEQYF. Written as DNA, the CDR3 is TGTGCCACCAGTCGAGGCATACCCGAGCAGTACTTC. The J gene is TRBJ2-7, the V gene TRBV24-1; no reliable D call. The CDR3 contains 12 residues. Looked up from germline, CDR1 is KGHDR and CDR2 is SFDVKD. The V end lost 6 bases, the J end lost 6 bases, and 11 bases lay between the germline ends.

This clonotype was picked up many times. This chain links TRBV28 with TRBJ2-7; 9 bases align to TRBD2. The CDR3 is made up of 17 amino acids. CDR1 is MDHEN and CDR2 is SYDVKM in the germline V gene. Germline trimming cut 1 base from V and 6 bases from J; bases unmatched to any gene: 13. The CDR3 DNA reads as TGTGCCAGCAGTTTATTGCATTTGGCGGGAGGGCCAGTCGAGCAGTACTTC. Translation: CASSLLHLAGGPVEQYF.

Many counts were recorded for this clonotype. This rearrangement joins TRBV11-2 to TRBJ1-1; no clear D. The germline gives CDR1 SGHAT, CDR2 FQNNGV. V was pared by 0 bases and J by 7 bases, with 9 bases between. This CDR3 region has 13 residues. The CDR3 loop is CASSLDRPGEAFF. In DNA form, the CDR3 reads TGTGCCAGCAGCTTAGATCGGCCGGGTGAAGCTTTCTTT.

This clonotype was observed a few times. This chain connects TRBV10-3 to TRBJ2-1; no firm D call. Per the germline V gene, CDR1 is ENHRY and CDR2 is SYGVKD. The CDR3 has 15 amino acids. V lost 3 bases, J lost 6 bases, and 15 bases lay in between. CDR3 region: CAISETNDRFNEQFF. CDR3 DNA sequence: TGTGCCATCAGTGAAACCAATGACCGGTTCAATGAGCAGTTCTTC.

The sample holds many counts of this clonotype. This chain joins TRBV12-3 or TRBV12-4 and TRBJ1-5; 7 bases fit TRBD1. Trimming cost V 7 bases and J 0 bases; bases outside gene matches: 6. CDR3 length equals 15 residues. The CDR3 region has the DNA TGTGCCAGCAACACCGGGACAGATAGCAATCAGCCCCAGCATTTT. Translation: CASNTGTDSNQPQHF.

The table lists this clonotype with many counts. The chain carries TRBV29-1 and TRBJ2-1; D possibly corresponds to TRBD1 (7 bases). Trimming took off 4 bases at V and 4 bases at J, with 17 bases between the two ends. The germline CDR1 and CDR2 sequences are SQVTM and ANQGSEA. The CDR3 has 15 residues. The CDR3 reads CSVAPPGGLYNEQFF. DNA of the CDR3: TGCAGCGTTGCACCTCCAGGGGGGCTTTACAATGAGCAGTTCTTC.

This clonotype was counted between two and nine times. This chain uses TRBV5-1 with TRBJ2-1; TRBD2 aligns across 9 bases. CDR1 and CDR2 (germline): SGHRS, YFSETQ. After removal of 0 bases from V and 9 bases from J, the junction contained 10 bases not matched to a gene. This CDR3 is built from 16 residues. Here the CDR3 DNA reads TGCGCCAGCAGCTTGGGGGGACTAGCCCCAATCAGTGAGCAGTTCTTC. It encodes CASSLGGLAPISEQFF.

This sequence joins TRBV28 and TRBJ1-6; no definite D call. Deletions cut 1 base from V and 12 bases from J, with 10 bases between. The CDR3 consists of 13 residues. Germline CDR1 reads MDHEN; CDR2 reads SYDVKM. CDR3 nucleotides: TGTGCCAGCAGTTTATTTGGCCGGGGACCCCTCCACTTT. This sequence encodes CASSLFGRGPLHF.

This clonotype was detected many times. The chain uses TRBV29-1 and TRBJ1-3; no definite D call. Per the germline V gene, CDR1 is SQVTM and CDR2 is ANQGSEA. The CDR3 covers 11 residues. V lost 4 bases and J 0 bases, leaving 1 base between the germline ends. In nucleotides, the CDR3 is TGCAGCGTTGGCTCTGGAAACACCATATATTTT. It specifies CSVGSGNTIYF.

The chain is built from TRBV20-1 and TRBJ2-7, with D perhaps matching TRBD2 (7 bases). The CDR3 is made up of 19 amino acids. Germline values: CDR1 DFQATT, CDR2 SNEGSKA (reference sequence). Trimming took 2 bases from V and 3 from J, leaving 29 bases between them. The CDR3 nucleotides are TGCAGTGCTAGACCCCGGGGGGTTCCCTGGGGGCGAACGGTCTACGAGCAGTACGTC. Residues: CSARPRGVPWGRTVYEQYV.

This clonotype was picked up many times. The chain employs TRBV28 and TRBJ1-4; 9 bases line up with TRBD1. Trimming cost V 5 bases and J 4 bases; bases outside gene matches: 8. Germline V gene sequence: CDR1 MDHEN, CDR2 SYDVKM. The CDR3 runs 16 residues. CDR3 nucleotide sequence: TGTGCCAGCAGTACCCCGGGACAGGGTAATAATGAAAAACTGTTTTTT. Translating it yields CASSTPGQGNNEKLFF. Supplemented by reference TRBV28 and TRBJ1-4, the full variable domain reads DVKVTQSSRYLVKRTGEKVFLECVQDMDHENMFWYRQDPGLGLRLIYFSYDVKMKEKGDIPEGYSVSREKKERFSLILESASTNQTSMYLCASSTPGQGNNEKLFFGSGTQLSVL.

The chain has TRBV29-1 and TRBJ2-5, with 9 bases lining up with TRBD2. V shed 4 bases and J 5 bases; nucleotides not matched to a gene: 5. The germline V gene has CDR1 SQVTM and CDR2 ANQGSEA. This CDR3 spans 13 amino acids. CDR3 in amino acids: CSVAAGGLETQYF. CDR3 sequence (DNA): TGCAGCGTTGCGGCGGGGGGGCTGGAGACCCAGTACTTC.

This clonotype was seen many times. The V call is TRBV21-1, the J call TRBJ2-1. TRBV21-1 is a known pseudogene. The CDR3 extends over 11 amino acids. CDR3 region: CASGQAIEQFF. DNA of the CDR3: TGTGCCAGCGGGCAGGCTATTGAGCAGTTCTTC.

This clonotype has a handful of counts. This chain connects TRBV9 to TRBJ2-2; tentatively, D is TRBD2 (7 bases). The CDR3 has 16 amino acids. V shed 3 bases and J shed 4 bases, with 16 bases lying between them. The V gene's germline CDR1 is SGDLS and CDR2 YYNGEE. The CDR3 spells CASSERGREFTGELFF. Here the CDR3 DNA reads TGTGCCAGCAGCGAGAGGGGGAGGGAGTTCACCGGGGAGCTGTTTTTT.

This clonotype was seen at least ten times. This chain links TRBV7-9 with TRBJ2-2; D remains unclear. CDR3 size: 13 residues. Trimming took off 4 bases at V and 1 base at J, with 4 bases between the two ends. From germline, CDR1 is SEHNR and CDR2 FQNEAQ (reference sequence). CDR3 region: CASSSRNTGELFF. The CDR3 DNA is TGTGCCAGCAGCTCCAGGAACACCGGGGAGCTGTTTTTT.

This clonotype appeared a few times. This chain links TRBV6-5 with TRBJ1-5; D remains ambiguous. Trimming pared 2 bases from V and 3 bases from J, leaving 11 bases between. Germline loops: CDR1 MNHEY, CDR2 SVGAGI. The CDR3 length is 15 residues. The CDR3 protein is CASSYVGVPNQPQHF. The CDR3 nucleotides read TGTGCCAGCAGTTACGTCGGGGTCCCCAATCAGCCCCAGCATTTT.